The clone carrying this T cell receptor (beta chain) has only a few counts. The data were obtained in a study of tumor-infiltrating lymphocytes in primary liver carcinoma. The CDR3 runs to 14 residues. The V end was cut by 6 bases, the J end by 5 bases, with 14 bases between. Germline DNA was also extracted, with blood RNA taken from unsorted whole blood. Preoperatively, approximately 4 milliliters of peripheral blood were collected. The investigators made TCR beta cDNA from approximately 0.5 ug total RNA, using a constant-region primer. Construction of TCR beta libraries relied on three successive nested multiplex PCR rounds employing slightly modified ARM-PCR. A C-beta reverse primer was combined with TRBV1-TRBV30 forward primers in the first two PCR rounds, and each round had around 11 cycles. In TCRdb, the multiplex PCR reads were re-called with MiXCR into one record per CDR3 protein. The sample lists more than 150,000 distinct CDR3 sequences, 50% to 75% occurring once.

The gene calls are TRBV12-3 or TRBV12-4 and TRBJ2-1; weak D call: TRBD2 (6 bases). The clonotype comes from a man in his forties or fifties with primary liver carcinoma and hepatitis B virus infection. Input material: peripheral blood. CDR3 sequence: CASSPRDSNNEQFF. CDR3 DNA sequence: TGTGCCAGCAGCCCCCGGGACTCTAACAATGAGCAGTTCTTC.